Reported below is one TCR beta chain. These data belong to a study of T cell changes during pregnancy in multiple sclerosis. Libraries were prepared by immunoSEQ multiplex PCR; TCRdb keeps only in-frame clonotypes and omits some of them. The sample carries around 50,000 clones, around 87% recorded once. Per germline, CDR1 SEHNR and CDR2 FQNEAQ (reference sequence). Trimming left V 2 bases short and J 8 bases short, with 15 bases between. The CDR3 is made up of 14 amino acids. This sequence was found in a human donor whose cells served as feeder cells for cultures in a pregnancy study. The sequenced sample consisted of peripheral blood from another person, used as feeder cells. This rearrangement joins TRBV7-9 to TRBJ1-1; no clear D gene. The CDR3 coding sequence is TGTGCCAGCAGCTTAAATGTAGCTCCCGGGGAAGCTTTCTTT. It translates to CASSLNVAPGEAFF.